This TCR beta chain was retrieved from a study of cytomegalovirus exposure and HLA in healthy donors. CDR1 and CDR2 (germline): SGHAT, FQNNGV. CDR3 length: 10 residues. As concerns this clone: Its antigen is currently unknown.

60 Vbeta and 13 Jbeta primers were used in PCR. The repertoire was sequenced with immunoSEQ multiplex PCR; TCRdb's copy has only in-frame clones and lacks some. The table records about 200,000 clones, 75% to 90% of them present only once. Study results and limitations: Later on, an analysis showed TCR association rates differing by HLA locus, with DRB1 the most and HLA-C the fewest. The study listed roughly 160 cytomegalovirus-associated TCR beta chains. A later analysis linked a missense variant in DCLRE1C to the trimming of TCR beta V and J genes.

This TCR was sampled from a woman between 25 and 40 years old in good health and CMV-seronegative. The sequenced sample consisted of PBMCs. V is TRBV11-2 and J is TRBJ2-7; maybe TRBD1 (5 bases). The CDR3 nucleotides read TGTGCAACAGGAGCCTACGAGCAGTACTTC. As protein: CATGAYEQYF.